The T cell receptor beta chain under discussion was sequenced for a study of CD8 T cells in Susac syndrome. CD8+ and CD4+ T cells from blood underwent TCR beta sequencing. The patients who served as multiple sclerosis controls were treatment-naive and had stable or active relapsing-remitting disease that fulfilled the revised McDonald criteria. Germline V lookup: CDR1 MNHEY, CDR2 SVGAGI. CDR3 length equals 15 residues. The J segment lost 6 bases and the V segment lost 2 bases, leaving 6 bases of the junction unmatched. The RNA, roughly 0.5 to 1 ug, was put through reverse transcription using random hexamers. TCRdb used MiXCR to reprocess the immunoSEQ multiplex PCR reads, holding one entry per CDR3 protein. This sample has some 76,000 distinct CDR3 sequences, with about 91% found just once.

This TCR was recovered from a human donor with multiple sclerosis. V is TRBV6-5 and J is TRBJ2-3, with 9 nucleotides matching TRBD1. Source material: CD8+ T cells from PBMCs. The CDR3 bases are TGTGCCAGCAGTTACGAGTACAGGGGGCGGGATACGCAGTATTTT. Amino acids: CASSYEYRGRDTQYF.